This TCR beta chain was sequenced during a study of blood T cells in healthy people across ages. Sample-barcoded 5' priming and a J-beta primer mix drove a second PCR of roughly 6 to 12 cycles. TCRdb redid the calling of the 5' RACE reads with MiXCR, one entry per CDR3 protein. The sample carries more than 1,000,000 distinct CDR3 sequences, almost 25% recorded once. CDR3 length: 17 residues. From germline, CDR1 is MNHEY and CDR2 SVGEGT. With V trimmed by 7 bases and J by 1 base, 12 bases remained unmatched. The data also belong to a second study, concerning T cells of mothers and their children. From that paper: All extracted RNA went into cDNA synthesis, approximately 1.4 ug per 15 ul. Each mother gave over 8.5 million TCR beta CDR3 reads; each child, about 2.8 million. A slight, non-significant increase in overlap was found for related mother-child pairs relative to unrelated pairs.

The receptor was derived from a girl aged 2-10 years in good health. The genes are TRBV6-2 or TRBV6-3 and TRBJ2-1; 8 nucleotides agree with TRBD2. Sequencing was performed on blood. CDR3 in DNA: TGTGCCAGCAAGGAGGACAGCGGGAGTCATTCCTACAATGAGCAGTTCTTC. Translation gives CASKEDSGSHSYNEQFF.